The clone carrying this T cell receptor beta chain was recorded at least ten times. The antigen remains undetermined. Per the study methods: The authors used CDR3 differences across clinicopathological groups to build a distant-metastasis classifier for papillary thyroid cancer. From the PCR reads, TCRdb re-called clones with MiXCR. The V and J calls follow TCRdb's processing rather than the paper's. The sample contains 35,000 to 50,000 clones, roughly 13% of which appear only once. This sample stems from a study of metastatic and nonmetastatic thyroid tumors. About the study: It was across blood and tumor or nodule tissue from malignant and benign thyroid patients that repertoires were compared. Study outcomes and limitations: It was reportedly found that TCR beta diversity was significantly higher in malignant thyroid tumors than in benign nodules, a difference seen in both blood and tumor samples.

This CDR3 contains 15 residues. Trimming at V came to 0 bases and at J to 1 base, leaving 0 bases not matched to a gene. The germline V gene has CDR1 MNHEY and CDR2 SMNVEV (reference sequence). All patients reached thyroid surgery having received no treatment beforehand. Sequenced material: blood. This sequence was found in a female donor with papillary thyroid cancer or a benign thyroid nodule (not recorded which). Some clones in this sample may be carry-over from other donors' samples. This chain uses TRBV27 with TRBJ2-3; TRBD2 matches at 8 bases. The DNA for the CDR3 is TGTGCCAGCAGTTTATCGACTAGCGGCACAGATACGCAGTATTTT. Its protein product is CASSLSTSGTDTQYF.